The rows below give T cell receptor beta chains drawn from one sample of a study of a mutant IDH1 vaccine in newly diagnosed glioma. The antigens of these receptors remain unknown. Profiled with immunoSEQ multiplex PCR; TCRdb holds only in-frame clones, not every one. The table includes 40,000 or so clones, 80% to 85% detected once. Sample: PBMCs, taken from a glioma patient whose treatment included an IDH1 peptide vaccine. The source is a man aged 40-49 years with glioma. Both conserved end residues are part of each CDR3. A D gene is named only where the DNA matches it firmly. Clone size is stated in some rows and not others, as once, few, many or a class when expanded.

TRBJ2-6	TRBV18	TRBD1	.	TGTGCCAGCTCACGGGACAGCGGTTCTGGGGCCAACGTCCTGACTTTC	CASSRDSGSGANVLTF
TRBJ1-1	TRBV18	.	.	TGTGCCAGCTCAATAGAGGGGGACCCTGAAGCTTTCTTT	CASSIEGDPEAFF
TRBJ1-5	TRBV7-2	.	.	TGTGCCAGCACTGCGGATCTCAATCAGCCCCAGCATTTT	CASTADLNQPQHF
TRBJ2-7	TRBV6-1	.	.	TGTGCCAGCAGTGCTCGGGACTACGAGCAGTACTTC	CASSARDYEQYF
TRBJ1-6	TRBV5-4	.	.	TGTGCCAGCAGCTTCGGCAGGGATCCCTCACCCCTCCACTTT	CASSFGRDPSPLHF
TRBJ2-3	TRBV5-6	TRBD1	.	TGTGCCAGCAGCTTGGCACAGGGGTTGGATACGCAGTATTTT	CASSLAQGLDTQYF
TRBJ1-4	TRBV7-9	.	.	TGTGCCAGCAGCTTTCGCACTAATGAAAAACTGTTTTTT	CASSFRTNEKLFF
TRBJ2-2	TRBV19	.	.	TGTGCCAGTAGCCTAGAAAGAGGCTCGAACACCGGGGAGCTGTTTTTT	CASSLERGSNTGELFF
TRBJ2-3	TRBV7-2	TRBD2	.	TGTGCCAGCAGCCGAGTGCGGGAGGGTACGCAGTATTTT	CASSRVREGTQYF
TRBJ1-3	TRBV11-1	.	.	TGTGCCAGCAGGTCCGGGACACTACTCACCTCAGACTCTGGAAACACCATATATTTT	CASRSGTLLTSDSGNTIYF
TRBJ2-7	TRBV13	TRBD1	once	TGTGCCAGCAGCCTGGGGACAGCCTACGAGCAGTACTTC	CASSLGTAYEQYF
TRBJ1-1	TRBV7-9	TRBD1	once	TGTGCCAGCGCTGGGGACAGGGGCAGCACTGAAGCTTTCTTT	CASAGDRGSTEAFF
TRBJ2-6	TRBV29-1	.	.	TGCAGCGCCCGCCTCTCTGGGGCCAACGTCCTGACTTTC	CSARLSGANVLTF
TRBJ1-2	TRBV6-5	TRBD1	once	TGTGCCAGCAGTTACAGGGGGCAGGGCTATGGCTACACCTTC	CASSYRGQGYGYTF
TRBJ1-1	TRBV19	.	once	TGTGCCAGTAGGGTACGGACGGGGAACACTGAAGCTTTCTTT	CASRVRTGNTEAFF
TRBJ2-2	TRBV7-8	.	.	TGTGCCAGCAGCCCCCGGGCTGCCGGGGAGCTGTTTTTT	CASSPRAAGELFF
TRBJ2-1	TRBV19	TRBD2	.	TGTGCCAGTAGTTCCAGCGGGAGAAGATCGAATGAGCAGTTCTTC	CASSSSGRRSNEQFF
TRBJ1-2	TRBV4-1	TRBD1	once	TGCGCCAGCGGCGGGACAGGGGTGGGCTACACCTTC	CASGGTGVGYTF
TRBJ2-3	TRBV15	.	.	TGTGCCACCAGCAGAGATCGGGACGGGAGCACAGATACGCAGTATTTT	CATSRDRDGSTDTQYF
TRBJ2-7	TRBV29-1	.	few	TGCATTCTCCCAGGGGGGCGATACGAGCAGTACTTC	CILPGGRYEQYF
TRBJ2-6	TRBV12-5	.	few	TGTGCTAGTGGTTTGCCCCCAGGGGTCCGTACTGGGGCCAACGTCCTGACTTTC	CASGLPPGVRTGANVLTF
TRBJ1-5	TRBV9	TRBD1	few	TGTGCCAGCAGCGTAGGAACAGGGGGGAATCAGCCCCAGCATTTT	CASSVGTGGNQPQHF
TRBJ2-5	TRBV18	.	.	TGTGCCAGCTCACCACGTTCGACAGGACAAGAGACCCAGTACTTC	CASSPRSTGQETQYF
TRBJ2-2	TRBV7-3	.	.	TGTGCCAGCAGCTTCCAGGGTTCCGGGGAGCTGTTTTTT	CASSFQGSGELFF
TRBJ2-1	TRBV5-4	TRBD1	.	TGTGCCAGCAGCCTGGGACAGGATCCCTATGGGAATGAGCAGTTCTTC	CASSLGQDPYGNEQFF
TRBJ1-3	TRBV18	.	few	TGTGCCAGCTCACCGGAGGGGAGTTATGGAAACACCATATATTTT	CASSPEGSYGNTIYF
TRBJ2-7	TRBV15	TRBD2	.	TGTGCCACCAGGAGCGGGAGGGCCGGCGAGCAGTACTTC	CATRSGRAGEQYF
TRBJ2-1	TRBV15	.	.	TGTGCCACCAGCAGAGATTTAGCCCCGTGGCAGTTCTTC	CATSRDLAPWQFF
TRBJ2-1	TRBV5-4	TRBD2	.	TGTGCCAGCAGCTTGGGGGGGGCTAGCGGGAGATATGAGCAGTTCTTC	CASSLGGASGRYEQFF
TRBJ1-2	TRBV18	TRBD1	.	TGTGCCAGCTCACCGGGACAGGGGTCTAACTATGGCTACACCTTC	CASSPGQGSNYGYTF
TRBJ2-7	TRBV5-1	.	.	TGCGCCAGCAGCTGGGGGGCTAGCGGCTACGAGCAGTACTTC	CASSWGASGYEQYF
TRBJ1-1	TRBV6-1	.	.	TGTGCCAGCAGTAGGGACGGCCACCCTAACACTGAAGCTTTCTTT	CASSRDGHPNTEAFF
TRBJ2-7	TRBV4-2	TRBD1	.	TGTGCCAGCAGCCAAGGGACAGGGGCAAACGAGCAGTACTTC	CASSQGTGANEQYF
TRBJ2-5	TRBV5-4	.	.	TGTGCCAGCAGTGGTGGGGCCCTGACGACCCAGTACTTC	CASSGGALTTQYF
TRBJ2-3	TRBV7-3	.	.	TGTGCCAGCAGCCCGGGACTAGATACGCAGTATTTT	CASSPGLDTQYF
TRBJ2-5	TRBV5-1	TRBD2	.	TGCGCCAGCAGCTACGGGGCGGGGGGAGAGACCCAGTACTTC	CASSYGAGGETQYF
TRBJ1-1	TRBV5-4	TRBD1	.	TGTGCCAGCAGACAGACAGGGGGCAGGGCTGAAGCTTTCTTT	CASRQTGGRAEAFF
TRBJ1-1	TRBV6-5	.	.	TGTGCCAGCAGTTCGGGACCGATTCCTGAAGCTTTCTTT	CASSSGPIPEAFF
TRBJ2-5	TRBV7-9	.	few	TGTGCCAGCAGCCCTAAAAGGCGGCTCCAAGAGACCCAGTACTTC	CASSPKRRLQETQYF
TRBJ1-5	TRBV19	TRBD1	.	TGTGCCAGTAGTCCGCGCGACAGGGCGGGAAATCAGCCCCAGCATTTT	CASSPRDRAGNQPQHF
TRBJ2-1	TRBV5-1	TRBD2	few	TGCGCCAGCAGAGGAATCGGGACTAGCTCGTACAATGAGCAGTTCTTC	CASRGIGTSSYNEQFF
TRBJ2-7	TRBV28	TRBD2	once	TGTGCCAGCAGTCTCGACGGGACTAGCGGATCCTACGAGCAGTACTTC	CASSLDGTSGSYEQYF
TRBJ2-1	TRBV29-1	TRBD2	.	TGCAGCGTACGGGGAGCGGGAGGGCCCCGGAACAATGAGCAGTTCTTC	CSVRGAGGPRNNEQFF
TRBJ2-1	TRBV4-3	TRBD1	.	TGCGCCAGCAGCCAAGAGGGTGGGACAGGGGGTGAGCAGTTCTTC	CASSQEGGTGGEQFF
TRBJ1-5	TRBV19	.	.	TGTGCCAGTAGTGAACAGGGTACAAGCAATCAGCCCCAGCATTTT	CASSEQGTSNQPQHF
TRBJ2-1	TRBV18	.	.	TGTGCCAGCTCACCACCGTTCCTCCGCCCGGCCCACAATGAGCAGTTCTTC	CASSPPFLRPAHNEQFF
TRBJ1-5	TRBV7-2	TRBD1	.	TGTGCCAGCAGCTTAGGACTTGGGACAGGGTCGAGTCAGCCCCAGCATTTT	CASSLGLGTGSSQPQHF
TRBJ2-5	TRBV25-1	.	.	TGTGCCAGCAGTGAATACCCGGGAAGTGCAGAGACCCAGTACTTC	CASSEYPGSAETQYF
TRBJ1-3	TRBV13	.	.	TGTGCCAGCAGCTTCGCCAAACAGGGATTTCAGAACACCATATATTTT	CASSFAKQGFQNTIYF
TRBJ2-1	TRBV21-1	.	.	TGTGCCAGCAGCAATCCGGACAGGGGCAACAATGAGCAGTTCTTC	CASSNPDRGNNEQFF
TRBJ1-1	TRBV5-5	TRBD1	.	TGTGCCAGCAGCTTTTTAACAGGGGAGGCTGAAGCTTTCTTT	CASSFLTGEAEAFF
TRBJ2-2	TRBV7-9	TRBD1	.	TGTGCCAGCAGCATAAACATGGGACAGGGGGAGCTGTTTTTT	CASSINMGQGELFF
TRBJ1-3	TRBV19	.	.	TGTGCCAGTAGTCTCCTTGGGGTGAACACCATATATTTT	CASSLLGVNTIYF
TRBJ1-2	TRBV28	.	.	TGTGCCAGCAGTTTATCCAGATATGGCTACACCTTC	CASSLSRYGYTF
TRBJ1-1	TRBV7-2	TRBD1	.	TGTGCCAGCAGCCAAAGGACAGGGGCTGAAGCTTTCTTT	CASSQRTGAEAFF